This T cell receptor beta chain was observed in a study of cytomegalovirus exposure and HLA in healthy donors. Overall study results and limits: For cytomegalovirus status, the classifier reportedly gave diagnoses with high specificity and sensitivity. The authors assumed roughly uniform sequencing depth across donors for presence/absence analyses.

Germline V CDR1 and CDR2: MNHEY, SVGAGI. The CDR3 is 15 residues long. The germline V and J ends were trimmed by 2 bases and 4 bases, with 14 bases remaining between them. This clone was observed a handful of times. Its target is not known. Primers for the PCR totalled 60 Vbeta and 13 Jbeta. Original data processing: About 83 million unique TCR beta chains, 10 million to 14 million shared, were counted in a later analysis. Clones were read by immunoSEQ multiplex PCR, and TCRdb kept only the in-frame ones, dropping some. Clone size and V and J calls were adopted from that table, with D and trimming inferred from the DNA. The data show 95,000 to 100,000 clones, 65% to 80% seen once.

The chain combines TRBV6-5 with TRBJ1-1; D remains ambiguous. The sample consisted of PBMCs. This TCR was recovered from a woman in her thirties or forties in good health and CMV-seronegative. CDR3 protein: CASSYILSRSTEAFF. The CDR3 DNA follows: TGTGCCAGCAGTTACATCCTGTCTCGGAGCACTGAAGCTTTCTTT.